This entry lists 10 T cell receptor beta chains sequenced from one sample in a study of T cells in localized non-small cell lung cancer. Clones were read by immunoSEQ multiplex PCR, and TCRdb kept only the in-frame ones, dropping some. The sample holds 2,000 to 2,500 clones; 37% are singletons and the top ten take more than 5.5%. Sequenced here: lung tumor tissue, sampled before any cancer treatment. The receptors derive from an older female donor with stage I lung adenocarcinoma.

The gene calls are TRBV19 and TRBJ1-2; 9 bases fit TRBD1. J lost 4 bases, V lost 8 bases, and 11 bases had no gene match. The CDR3 totals 15 residues. Germline lookup yields CDR1 LNHDA and CDR2 SQIVND (reference sequence). CDR3 protein: CASYVPGQGIYGYTF. DNA of the CDR3: TGTGCCAGTTATGTCCCGGGACAGGGAATCTATGGCTACACCTTC.

Sample share makes this clone large (0.1 to 1%). The chain recombines TRBV28 with TRBJ2-3, with D possibly being TRBD2 (6 bases). Germline loops: CDR1 MDHEN, CDR2 SYDVKM. V was trimmed by 3 bases and J by 4 bases, leaving 17 bases between them. This CDR3 is 16 amino acids long. The CDR3 region has the DNA TGTGCCAGCAGTTTCCCTCGCGCGACTAGGTCAGATACGCAGTATTTT. This translates into CASSFPRATRSDTQYF.

V gene TRBV19 combines with J gene TRBJ1-5, with TRBD1 matching over 7 bases. Germline CDR1 and CDR2: LNHDA and SQIVND (reference sequence). The junction had 5 bases not matched to a gene; V was cut back by 6 bases and J by 0 bases. The CDR3 runs to 15 residues. The CDR3 reads CASRWDSHSNQPQHF. In DNA form, the CDR3 reads TGTGCCAGTAGGTGGGACAGCCATAGCAATCAGCCCCAGCATTTT.

This chain links TRBV5-1 with TRBJ2-1; TRBD2 matches 9 bases. The CDR3 totals 15 residues. With V trimmed by 3 bases and J by 9 bases, 10 bases remained unmatched. The germline V gene has CDR1 SGHRS and CDR2 YFSETQ. CDR3 DNA: TGCGCCAGCAGCTCATCCGGGACTAGCATAGGTGAGCAGTTCTTC. Residues: CASSSSGTSIGEQFF.

The chain links TRBV28 to TRBJ2-6; D is unclear. The ends were cut back, 6 bases at V and 0 bases at J, with 15 bases in the middle. The CDR3 is made up of 17 amino acids. CDR1 and CDR2 from the germline V gene are MDHEN and SYDVKM. The CDR3 DNA reads TGTGCCAGCAGAAACGACCCGTTAAGCTCTGGGGCCAACGTCCTGACTTTC. Encoded protein: CASRNDPLSSGANVLTF.

This clone was seen only a few times. The chain joins TRBV11-3 to TRBJ2-3, with TRBD1 matching over 8 bases. Germline trimming cut 0 bases from V and 4 bases from J; bases unmatched to any gene: 6. This CDR3 is 16 amino acids long. Germline CDR1 and CDR2: SGHNT and YENEEA. Written as DNA, the CDR3 is TGTGCCAGCAGCTTAGACCTGACAGGGGTTGCAGATACGCAGTATTTT. Translating gives CASSLDLTGVADTQYF.

V gene TRBV6-8 combines with J gene TRBJ2-3; D could derive from TRBD1 or TRBD2 (5 bases each). V dropped 6 bases and J dropped 1 base, with 8 bases sitting between them. Germline-derived CDR1 and CDR2 are MNHGY and SAAAGT. This CDR3 spans 13 amino acids. The CDR3 region has the DNA TGTGCCAGCAGGGGACCGGGCACAGATACGCAGTATTTT. Residues: CASRGPGTDTQYF.

The rearrangement joins TRBV29-1 to TRBJ2-5, with D perhaps matching TRBD1 (6 bases). This CDR3 is built from 12 residues. Germline V CDR1 and CDR2: SQVTM, ANQGSEA. Trimming took 6 bases from V and 7 from J, leaving 15 bases between them. The DNA for the CDR3 is TGCAGCGTCGCCAGGGGCGAGGGGACCCAGTACTTC. Its protein is CSVARGEGTQYF.

The gene calls are TRBV30 and TRBJ1-4; the D is unclear. CDR1 is GTSNPN and CDR2 is SVGIG in the germline V gene (reference sequence). Trimming removed 4 bases at V and 6 bases at J, with 12 bases between. This CDR3 is 13 amino acids long. CDR3 DNA sequence: TGTGCCTGGACCGTGGATTCGGATGAAAAACTGTTTTTT. This translates into CAWTVDSDEKLFF.

The chain couples TRBV9 to TRBJ1-1; 11 positions match TRBD1. From germline, CDR1 is SGDLS and CDR2 YYNGEE. This CDR3 spans 15 amino acids. V lost 4 bases and J lost 10; bases outside the gene matches: 12. CDR3 protein: CASSPGQGERVGAFF. The CDR3 bases are TGTGCCAGCAGCCCGGGACAGGGGGAACGAGTCGGAGCTTTCTTT.